This T cell receptor beta chain was obtained from a study of patients and donors after allogeneic stem cell transplantation. The length of the CDR3 is 15 residues. The junction had 12 bases not matched to a gene; V was cut back by 5 bases and J by 10 bases. Germline values: CDR1 SSHAT, CDR2 FNYEAQ (reference sequence). TCRdb re-called the RT-PCR reads with MiXCR, one entry per CDR3 protein. The table has about 960,000 distinct CDR3 sequences, 15% to 20% seen once; the top ten hold roughly 6%. Sequenced material: blood, either unsorted or a sorted T cell fraction (not recorded which). The receptor was derived from a human donor who was either an allogeneic HSCT recipient or a stem cell or donor lymphocyte infusion donor (not recorded which). It is not recorded whose cells these are; they may come from a transplant donor. This sequence joins TRBV7-7 and TRBJ2-1, with 9 bases aligning to TRBD2. The CDR3 DNA sequence: TGTGCCAGCAGCCCCGCGGCGGGAGGGCCTGAGGAGCAGTTCTTC. It yields the protein CASSPAAGGPEEQFF.